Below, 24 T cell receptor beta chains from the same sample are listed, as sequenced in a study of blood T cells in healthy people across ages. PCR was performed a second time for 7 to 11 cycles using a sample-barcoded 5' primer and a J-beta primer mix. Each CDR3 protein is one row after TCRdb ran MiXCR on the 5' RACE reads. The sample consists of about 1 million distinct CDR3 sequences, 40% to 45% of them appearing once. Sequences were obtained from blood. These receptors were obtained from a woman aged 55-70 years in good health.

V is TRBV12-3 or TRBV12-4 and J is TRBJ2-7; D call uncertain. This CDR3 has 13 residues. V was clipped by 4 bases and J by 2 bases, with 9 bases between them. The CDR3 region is CASSWQPAYEQYF. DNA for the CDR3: TGTGCCAGCAGTTGGCAGCCGGCCTACGAGCAGTACTTC.

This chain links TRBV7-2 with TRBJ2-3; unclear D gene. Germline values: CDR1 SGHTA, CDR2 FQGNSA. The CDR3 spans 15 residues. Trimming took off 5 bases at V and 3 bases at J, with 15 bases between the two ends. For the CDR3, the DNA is TGTGCCAGCAGCCCAGGCGGTGGTGCGACAGATACGCAGTATTTT. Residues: CASSPGGGATDTQYF. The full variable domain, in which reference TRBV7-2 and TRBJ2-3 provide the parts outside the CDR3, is GAGVSQSPSNKVTEKGKDVELRCDPISGHTALYWYRQSLGQGLEFLIYFQGNSAPDKSGLPSDRFSAERTGGSVSTLTIQRTQQEDSAVYLCASSPGGGATDTQYFGPGTRLTVL.

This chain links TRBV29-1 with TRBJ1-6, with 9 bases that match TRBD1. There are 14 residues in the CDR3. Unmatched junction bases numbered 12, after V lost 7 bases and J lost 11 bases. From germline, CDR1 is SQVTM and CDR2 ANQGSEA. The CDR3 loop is CSASQGARNAPLHF. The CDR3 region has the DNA TGCAGCGCTTCACAGGGGGCGAGAAATGCACCCCTCCACTTT.

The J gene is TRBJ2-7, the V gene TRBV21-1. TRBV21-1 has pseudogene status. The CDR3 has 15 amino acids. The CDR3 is CASTLRIPSSYEQYF. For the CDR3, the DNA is TGTGCCAGCACTTTAAGAATTCCGAGCTCCTACGAGCAGTACTTC.

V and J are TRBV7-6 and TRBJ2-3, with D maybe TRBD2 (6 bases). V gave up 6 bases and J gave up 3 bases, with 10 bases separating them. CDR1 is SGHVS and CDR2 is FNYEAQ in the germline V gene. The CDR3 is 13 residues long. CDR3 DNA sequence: TGTGCCAGCAGACCCGGGACTACAGATACGCAGTATTTT. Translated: CASRPGTTDTQYF.

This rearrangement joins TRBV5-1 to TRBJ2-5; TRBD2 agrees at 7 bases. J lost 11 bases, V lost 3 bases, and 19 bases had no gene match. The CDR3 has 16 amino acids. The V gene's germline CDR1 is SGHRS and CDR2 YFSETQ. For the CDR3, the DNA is TGCGCCAGCAGCTCCGGGAGGTCGGTCACCTACAATGAGCAGTACTTC. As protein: CASSSGRSVTYNEQYF.

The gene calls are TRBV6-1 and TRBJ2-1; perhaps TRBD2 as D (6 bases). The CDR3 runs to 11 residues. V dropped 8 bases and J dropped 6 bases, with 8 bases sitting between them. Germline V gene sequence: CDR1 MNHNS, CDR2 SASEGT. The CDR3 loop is CASYGGNEQFF. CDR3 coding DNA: TGTGCCAGCTACGGGGGCAATGAGCAGTTCTTC.

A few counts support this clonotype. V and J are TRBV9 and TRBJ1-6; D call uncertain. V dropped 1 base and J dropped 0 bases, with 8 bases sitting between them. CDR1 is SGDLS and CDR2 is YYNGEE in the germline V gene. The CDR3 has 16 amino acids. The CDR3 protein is CASSVTDVSYNSPLHF. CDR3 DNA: TGTGCCAGCAGCGTAACAGATGTCTCCTATAATTCACCCCTCCACTTT. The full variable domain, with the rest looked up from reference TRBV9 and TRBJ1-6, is DSGVTQTPKHLITATGQRVTLRCSPRSGDLSVYWYQQSLDQGLQFLIQYYNGEERAKGNILERFSAQQFPDLHSELNLSSLELGDSALYFCASSVTDVSYNSPLHFGNGTRLTVT.

CDR3 nucleotides: TGTGCCAGCAGTGAAGGAGTAGGAGGGGTAGCCAAAAACATTCAGTACTTC. Translation: CASSEGVGGVAKNIQYF. The chain joins TRBV6-1 to TRBJ2-4; D is perhaps TRBD2 (6 bases). Trimming took 1 base from V and 0 from J, leaving 13 bases between them. Per the germline V gene, CDR1 is MNHNS and CDR2 is SASEGT. CDR3 length: 17 residues.

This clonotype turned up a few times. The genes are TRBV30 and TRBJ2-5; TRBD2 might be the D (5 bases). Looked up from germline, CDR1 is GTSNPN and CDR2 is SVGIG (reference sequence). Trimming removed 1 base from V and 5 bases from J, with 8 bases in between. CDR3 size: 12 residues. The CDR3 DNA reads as TGTGCCTGGAGTGAGCGGAGGGAGACCCAGTACTTC. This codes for CAWSERRETQYF. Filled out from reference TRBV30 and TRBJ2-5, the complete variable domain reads SQTIHQWPATLVQPVGSPLSLECTVEGTSNPNLYWYRQAAGRGLQLLFYSVGIGQISSEVPQNLSASRPQDRQFILSSKKLLLSDSGFYLCAWSERRETQYFGPGTRLLVL.

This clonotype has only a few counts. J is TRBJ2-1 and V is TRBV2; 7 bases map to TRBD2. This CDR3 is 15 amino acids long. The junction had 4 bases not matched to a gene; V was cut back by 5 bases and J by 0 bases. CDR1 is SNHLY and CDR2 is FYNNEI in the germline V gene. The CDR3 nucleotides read TGTGCCAGCAGTCCAGGACTAGACTCCTACAATGAGCAGTTCTTC. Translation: CASSPGLDSYNEQFF.

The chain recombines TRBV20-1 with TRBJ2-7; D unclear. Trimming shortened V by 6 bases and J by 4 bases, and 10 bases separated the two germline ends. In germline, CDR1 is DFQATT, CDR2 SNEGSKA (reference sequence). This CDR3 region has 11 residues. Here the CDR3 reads CSAQTLYEQYF. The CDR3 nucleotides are TGCAGTGCCCAGACACTTTACGAGCAGTACTTC.

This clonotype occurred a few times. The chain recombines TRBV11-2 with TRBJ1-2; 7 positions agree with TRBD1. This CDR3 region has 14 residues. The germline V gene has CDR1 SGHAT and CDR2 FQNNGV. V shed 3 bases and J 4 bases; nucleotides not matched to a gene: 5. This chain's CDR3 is CASSFHRGGYGYTF. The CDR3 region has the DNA TGTGCCAGCAGCTTCCACAGGGGTGGCTATGGCTACACCTTC.

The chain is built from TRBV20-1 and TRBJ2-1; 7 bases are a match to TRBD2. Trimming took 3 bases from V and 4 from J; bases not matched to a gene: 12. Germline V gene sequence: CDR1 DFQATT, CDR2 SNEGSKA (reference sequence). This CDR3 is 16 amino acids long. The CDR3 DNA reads TGCAGTGCTAGGACCCAGGAAGCGGGGAGTTACAATGAGCAGTTCTTC. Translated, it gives CSARTQEAGSYNEQFF.

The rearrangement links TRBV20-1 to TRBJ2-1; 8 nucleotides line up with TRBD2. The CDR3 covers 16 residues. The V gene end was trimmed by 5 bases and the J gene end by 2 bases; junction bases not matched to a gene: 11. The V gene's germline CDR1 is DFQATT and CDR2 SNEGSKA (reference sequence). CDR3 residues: CSAPPGTSLPYNEQFF. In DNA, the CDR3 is TGCAGTGCTCCCCCCGGGACTAGTCTACCCTACAATGAGCAGTTCTTC.

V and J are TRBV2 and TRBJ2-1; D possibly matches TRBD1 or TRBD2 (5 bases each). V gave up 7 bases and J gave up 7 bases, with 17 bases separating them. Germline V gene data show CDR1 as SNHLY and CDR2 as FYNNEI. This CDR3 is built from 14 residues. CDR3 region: CASTRDPPFNEQFF. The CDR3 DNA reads TGTGCCAGCACTCGGGACCCCCCGTTTAATGAGCAGTTCTTC.

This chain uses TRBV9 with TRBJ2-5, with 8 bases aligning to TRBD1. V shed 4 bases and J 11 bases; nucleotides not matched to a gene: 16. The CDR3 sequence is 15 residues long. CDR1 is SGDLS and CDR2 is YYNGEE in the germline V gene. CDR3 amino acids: CASSLRQGLFNEQYF. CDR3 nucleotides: TGTGCCAGCAGCCTCCGACAGGGGTTGTTCAATGAGCAGTACTTC.

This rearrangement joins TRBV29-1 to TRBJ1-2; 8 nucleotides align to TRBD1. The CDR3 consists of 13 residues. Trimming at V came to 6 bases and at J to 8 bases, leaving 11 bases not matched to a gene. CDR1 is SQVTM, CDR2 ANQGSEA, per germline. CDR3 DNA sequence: TGCAGCGTCACAGGGGGAAACCACTGGGGCTACACCTTC. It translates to CSVTGGNHWGYTF.

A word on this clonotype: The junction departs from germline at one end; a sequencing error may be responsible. In DNA form, the CDR3 reads TGTGTCAGCAGCCTAACTAGCGGCAAAAACATTCAGTACTTC. As protein: CVSSLTSGKNIQYF. The V gene is TRBV2, the J gene TRBJ2-4; 8 nucleotides agree with TRBD2. This CDR3 contains 14 residues. The germline CDR1 and CDR2 sequences are SNHLY and FYNNEI. Combining the CDR3 with reference TRBV2 and TRBJ2-4 gives the whole variable domain EPEVTQTPSHQVTQMGQEVILRCVPISNHLYFYWYRQILGQKVEFLVSFYNNEISEKSEIFDDQFSVERPDGSNFTLKIRSTKLEDSAMYFCVSSLTSGKNIQYFGAGTRLSVL.

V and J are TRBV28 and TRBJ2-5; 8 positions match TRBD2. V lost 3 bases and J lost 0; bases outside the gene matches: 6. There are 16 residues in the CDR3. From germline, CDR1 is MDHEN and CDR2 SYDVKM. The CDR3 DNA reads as TGTGCCAGCAGTTTGACCGCTAGCGGGTACCAAGAGACCCAGTACTTC. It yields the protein CASSLTASGYQETQYF.

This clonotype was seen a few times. In DNA, the CDR3 is TGTGCCAGCAGCTTAGATGTGCGGGGCCCAAGCTCCTACGAGCAGTACTTC. Translation: CASSLDVRGPSSYEQYF. J is TRBJ2-7 and V is TRBV11-2; D is perhaps TRBD2 (6 bases). The CDR3 extends over 17 amino acids. Germline CDR1 SGHAT, CDR2 FQNNGV. The V and J ends lost 0 bases and 0 bases respectively, with 15 bases between them. Together with reference TRBV11-2 and TRBJ2-7, the CDR3 gives the full variable domain: EAGVAQSPRYKIIEKRQSVAFWCNPISGHATLYWYQQILGQGPKLLIQFQNNGVVDDSQLPKDRFSAERLKGVDSTLKIQPAKLEDSAVYLCASSLDVRGPSSYEQYFGPGTRLTVT.

The CDR3 region is CASSPMTSGSSYEQYF. In nucleotides, the CDR3 is TGTGCCAGCAGCCCAATGACTAGCGGGAGCTCCTACGAGCAGTACTTC. The rearrangement uses TRBV7-6 and TRBJ2-7; TRBD2 matches at 12 bases. Germline V gene lookup returns CDR1 SGHVS and CDR2 FNYEAQ. This CDR3 has 16 residues. V shed 5 bases, J shed 0 bases, and the junction held 5 bases outside the gene matches.

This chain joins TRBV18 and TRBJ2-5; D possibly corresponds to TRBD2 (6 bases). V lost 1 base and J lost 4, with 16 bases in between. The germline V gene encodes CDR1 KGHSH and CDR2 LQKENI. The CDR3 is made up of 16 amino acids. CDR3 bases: TGTGCCAGCTCACCACAGGACGGGAGCGGTGTAGAGACCCAGTACTTC. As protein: CASSPQDGSGVETQYF.

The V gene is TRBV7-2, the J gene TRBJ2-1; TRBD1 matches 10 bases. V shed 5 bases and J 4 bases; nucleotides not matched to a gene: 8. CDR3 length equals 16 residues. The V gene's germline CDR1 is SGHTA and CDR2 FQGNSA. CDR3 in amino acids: CASSRPPGQGYNEQFF. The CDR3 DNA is TGTGCCAGCAGCCGGCCGCCGGGACAGGGGTACAATGAGCAGTTCTTC.